Following are 30 T cell receptor beta chains from one sample sequenced in a study of blood T cell repertoires in COVID-19. TCRdb keeps only in-frame clones here, not all; method: immunoSEQ multiplex PCR. The sample comprises about 370,000 clones, 90% of which are singletons, and 6.5% rests with the top ten. Sequences were obtained from peripheral blood. The receptors here all came from a man aged 18 to 30 with active or convalescent COVID-19.

The rearrangement joins TRBV7-9 to TRBJ1-1, with a tentative D call TRBD1 (6 bases). Per germline, CDR1 SEHNR and CDR2 FQNEAQ (reference sequence). This CDR3 has 12 residues. V dropped 5 bases and J dropped 5 bases, with 9 bases sitting between them. In DNA, the CDR3 is TGTGCCAGCAGCCCAGACAGGACTGAAGCTTTCTTT. Translation gives CASSPDRTEAFF.

The gene calls are TRBV19 and TRBJ1-5, with D unresolved. Germline CDR1 reads LNHDA; CDR2 reads SQIVND (reference sequence). This CDR3 comprises 11 residues. V gave up 6 bases and J gave up 6 bases, with 6 bases separating them. The CDR3 DNA reads as TGTGCCAGTAGCCACGGTCAGCCCCAGCATTTT. Protein: CASSHGQPQHF.

The chain recombines TRBV20-1 with TRBJ2-5; TRBD2 might be the D (5 bases). Per germline, CDR1 DFQATT and CDR2 SNEGSKA (reference sequence). CDR3 length: 12 residues. Trimming took 3 bases from V and 5 from J, leaving 10 bases between them. The CDR3 region has the DNA TGCAGTGCTAGTAGAGGCGGGGAGACCCAGTACTTC. Encoded protein: CSASRGGETQYF.

The chain links TRBV7-9 to TRBJ2-1; D call uncertain. CDR3 length: 15 residues. Trimming took 1 base from V and 1 from J, leaving 8 bases between them. Per the germline V gene, CDR1 is SEHNR and CDR2 is FQNEAQ (reference sequence). In DNA, the CDR3 is TGTGCCAGCAGCTTAGGGCTCGGGTCCTACAATGAGCAGTTCTTC. This codes for CASSLGLGSYNEQFF.

This clone was picked up one time. The chain combines TRBV9 with TRBJ2-7, with TRBD1 matching over 9 bases. Germline lookup yields CDR1 SGDLS and CDR2 YYNGEE. The ends lost 4 bases at V and 5 bases at J; junction bases unmatched: 10. CDR3 length: 15 residues. CDR3 coding DNA: TGTGCCAGCAGCACCTCCGGGACAGGGATCAACGAGCAGTACTTC. Residues: CASSTSGTGINEQYF.

This chain links TRBV3-1 (or the pseudogene TRBV3-2) with TRBJ1-1; D is possibly TRBD1 (6 bases). Germline V lookup: CDR1 LGHDT, CDR2 YNNKEL (reference sequence). This CDR3 comprises 16 residues. Trimming took off 4 bases at V and 5 bases at J, with 20 bases between the two ends. The CDR3 nucleotides are TGTGCCAGCAGCCGGAGGGAGGGGGGCCCATGGACTGAAGCTTTCTTT. Translation: CASSRREGGPWTEAFF.

This clone is a singleton in its sample. The CDR3 DNA reads TGTGCCAGCACCCCGGGGAGGGGTCACAATGAGCAGTTCTTC. Translated, it gives CASTPGRGHNEQFF. The chain is built from TRBV27 and TRBJ2-1; the match to TRBD2 covers 7 bases. Germline CDR1 and CDR2: MNHEY and SMNVEV (reference sequence). The CDR3 extends over 14 amino acids. V was clipped by 7 bases and J by 5 bases; unmatched bases: 8.

This chain uses TRBV7-9 with TRBJ1-5; a possible D gene is TRBD1 (6 bases). This CDR3 has 14 residues. Germline-derived CDR1 and CDR2 are SEHNR and FQNEAQ (reference sequence). V was cut by 5 bases and J by 0 bases, with 8 bases left in between. The CDR3 nucleotides read TGTGCCAGCAGCGGGGACACTAGCAATCAGCCCCAGCATTTT. Translation: CASSGDTSNQPQHF.

CDR3 coding DNA: TGTGCCAGCAGCCAAGCACGGGACAACCCTAGCACAGATACGCAGTATTTT. This gives the protein CASSQARDNPSTDTQYF. The chain has TRBV4-2 and TRBJ2-3, with D perhaps matching TRBD1 (6 bases). The CDR3 runs to 17 residues. CDR1 and CDR2 (germline): LGHNA, YNFKEQ. Trimming cost V 1 base and J 0 bases, with 14 bases left between them.

The chain recombines TRBV19 with TRBJ1-2; 7 bases map to TRBD1. The CDR3 consists of 13 residues. V lost 5 bases to trimming and J lost 4 bases; unmatched junction nucleotides: 4. CDR1 is LNHDA and CDR2 is SQIVND in the germline V gene (reference sequence). The CDR3 protein is CASSFRTGYGYTF. In DNA, the CDR3 is TGTGCCAGTAGTTTCAGGACAGGCTATGGCTACACCTTC.

This clone came up a few times. The chain carries TRBV6-5 and TRBJ1-5; 7 bases map to TRBD1. In germline, CDR1 is MNHEY, CDR2 SVGAGI. The trim removed 11 bases at V and 5 bases at J, leaving 18 bases unmatched. The CDR3 runs to 16 residues. DNA for the CDR3: TGTGCCTGCTGTTATAGAAGGGGGCTAGGGGATCAGCCCCAGCATTTT. Translated, it gives CACCYRRGLGDQPQHF.

For the CDR3, the DNA is TGTGCCAGTAGTATAGATCATCACGAGATCCAGGCAATCAGCTATGGCTACACCTTC. This translates into CASSIDHHEIQAISYGYTF. This chain links TRBV19 with TRBJ1-2; the D is unclear. The CDR3 is 19 residues long. Germline CDR1 LNHDA, CDR2 SQIVND (reference sequence). Trimming took off 0 bases at V and 4 bases at J, with 24 bases between the two ends.

The DNA of the CDR3 is TGTGCCAGCAGCGGGTTAGCGGGCACAGATACGCAGTATTTT. Its translation is CASSGLAGTDTQYF. The chain recombines TRBV9 with TRBJ2-3, with a tentative D call TRBD2 (6 bases). The V end lost 3 bases, the J end lost 1 base, and 9 bases lay between the germline ends. Looked up from germline, CDR1 is SGDLS and CDR2 is YYNGEE. This CDR3 spans 14 amino acids.

This clone appeared once. The V and J genes are TRBV5-1 and TRBJ2-3, with 7 positions matching TRBD1. The CDR3 loop spans 14 amino acids. The trim removed 6 bases at V and 1 base at J, leaving 5 bases unmatched. Germline V CDR1 and CDR2: SGHRS, YFSETQ. CDR3 residues: CASKTGTGTDTQYF. The CDR3 DNA reads TGCGCCAGCAAAACCGGGACAGGCACAGATACGCAGTATTTT.

The V call is TRBV28, the J call TRBJ1-1; TRBD1 is a possible D gene (5 bases). Trimming shortened V by 5 bases and J by 0 bases, and 16 bases separated the two germline ends. The CDR3 extends over 16 amino acids. The V gene's germline CDR1 is MDHEN and CDR2 SYDVKM. The CDR3 DNA sequence: TGTGCCAGCAGTAGCCCGGGGGGGTCTCTGAACACTGAAGCTTTCTTT. Residues: CASSSPGGSLNTEAFF. Filled out from reference TRBV28 and TRBJ1-1, the complete variable domain reads DVKVTQSSRYLVKRTGEKVFLECVQDMDHENMFWYRQDPGLGLRLIYFSYDVKMKEKGDIPEGYSVSREKKERFSLILESASTNQTSMYLCASSSPGGSLNTEAFFGQGTRLTVV.

This clone has a single count. The rearrangement links TRBV6-6 to TRBJ1-6, with TRBD1 identical over 10 bases. V dropped 10 bases and J dropped 7; count of bases not matched to a gene: 10. In germline, CDR1 is MNHNY, CDR2 SVGAGI (reference sequence). The CDR3 loop spans 15 amino acids. CDR3 amino acids: CATSGTGAGNSPLHF. The CDR3 bases are TGTGCCACCTCCGGGACAGGGGCTGGGAATTCACCCCTCCACTTT.

This clone was detected once. The chain carries TRBV6-5 and TRBJ1-2; 7 positions agree with TRBD1. Germline-derived CDR1 and CDR2 are MNHEY and SVGAGI. V lost 6 bases, J lost 2 bases, and 9 bases stayed unmatched. CDR3 length: 15 residues. The CDR3 nucleotides read TGTGCCAGCAGGAGGGGGGAAGGGGGCAACTATGGCTACACCTTC. It specifies CASRRGEGGNYGYTF.

This chain joins TRBV5-6 and TRBJ1-6; 7 bases fit TRBD1. With V trimmed by 4 bases and J by 4 bases, 5 bases remained unmatched. This CDR3 spans 15 amino acids. Per the germline V gene, CDR1 is SGHDT and CDR2 is YYEEEE. The CDR3: CASSRPGQYNSPLHF. In DNA form, the CDR3 reads TGTGCCAGCAGCCGGCCGGGACAGTATAATTCACCCCTCCACTTT. Together with reference TRBV5-6 and TRBJ1-6, the CDR3 gives the full variable domain: DAGVTQSPTHLIKTRGQQVTLRCSPKSGHDTVSWYQQALGQGPQFIFQYYEEEERQRGNFPDRFSGHQFPNYSSELNVNALLLGDSALYLCASSRPGQYNSPLHFGNGTRLTVT.

J is TRBJ2-3 and V is TRBV4-1; 9 bases align to TRBD2. The CDR3 sequence is 16 residues long. Germline V gene sequence: CDR1 MGHRA, CDR2 YSYEKL. V lost 1 base and J lost 4; bases outside the gene matches: 6. The CDR3 DNA reads TGCGCCAGCAGCCAAGTTGCGGGGGGGTCGGCAGATACGCAGTATTTT. Translation gives CASSQVAGGSADTQYF.

The rearrangement uses TRBV6-1 and TRBJ2-7, with a possible D match to TRBD1 (6 bases). The CDR3 contains 16 residues. Trimming left V 0 bases short and J 6 bases short, with 18 bases between. CDR1 and CDR2 (germline): MNHNS, SASEGT. The CDR3 region is CASSEALFIPGVEQYF. As DNA, the CDR3 is TGTGCCAGCAGTGAAGCGCTTTTCATACCAGGGGTCGAGCAGTACTTC.

The rearrangement joins TRBV7-9 to TRBJ1-1; TRBD1 agrees at 10 bases. The junction had 4 bases not matched to a gene; V was cut back by 5 bases and J by 1 base. CDR3 length equals 15 residues. CDR1 and CDR2 (germline): SEHNR, FQNEAQ (reference sequence). The CDR3 reads CASSRDRGKNTEAFF. The CDR3 region has the DNA TGTGCCAGCAGCAGGGACAGGGGTAAGAACACTGAAGCTTTCTTT. The whole variable domain, filled in from reference TRBV7-9 and TRBJ1-1, reads DTGVSQNPRHKITKRGQNVTFRCDPISEHNRLYWYRQTLGQGPEFLTYFQNEAQLEKSRLLSDRFSAERPKGSFSTLEIQRTEQGDSAMYLCASSRDRGKNTEAFFGQGTRLTVV.

V is TRBV24-1 and J is TRBJ2-1, with D possibly being TRBD2 (5 bases). The CDR3 sequence is 16 residues long. In germline, CDR1 is KGHDR, CDR2 SFDVKD. V lost 1 base and J 0 bases, leaving 9 bases between the germline ends. CDR3 in DNA: TGTGCCACCAGTGATTTAGGAGCGGACTCCTACAATGAGCAGTTCTTC. Translation gives CATSDLGADSYNEQFF.

The V and J genes are TRBV7-3 and TRBJ2-7; a weak D match, TRBD2 (6 bases). The CDR3 sequence is 14 residues long. CDR1 and CDR2 from the germline V gene are SGHTA and FQGTGA. Between the trimmed V and J ends, which lost 5 bases and 6 bases, there was a span of 17 bases. As DNA, the CDR3 is TGTGCCAGCAGCCCCCAATCGACTAGATCCGAGCAGTACTTC. It encodes CASSPQSTRSEQYF.

CDR3 amino acids: CASSPPGLADYNEQFF. For the CDR3, the DNA is TGTGCCAGCAGCCCACCCGGACTAGCGGACTACAATGAGCAGTTCTTC. The chain combines TRBV11-2 with TRBJ2-1, with 10 bases identical to TRBD2. The germline gives CDR1 SGHAT, CDR2 FQNNGV. The J segment lost 3 bases and the V segment lost 5 bases, leaving 7 bases of the junction unmatched. The CDR3 totals 16 residues.

The chain uses TRBV7-9 and TRBJ1-3, with 8 bases matching TRBD1. The CDR3 runs 13 residues. The trim removed 8 bases at V and 7 bases at J, leaving 7 bases unmatched. Germline CDR1 reads SEHNR; CDR2 reads FQNEAQ (reference sequence). CDR3 nucleotides: TGTGCCAGCCGGGAGCAGGGGGCGAACACCATATATTTT. This gives the protein CASREQGANTIYF. The whole variable domain, remainder taken from reference TRBV7-9 and TRBJ1-3, is DTGVSQNPRHKITKRGQNVTFRCDPISEHNRLYWYRQTLGQGPEFLTYFQNEAQLEKSRLLSDRFSAERPKGSFSTLEIQRTEQGDSAMYLCASREQGANTIYFGEGSWLTVV.

The chain is built from TRBV21-1 and TRBJ2-7; the table's D gene call, TRBD1, was not cross checked with the DNA. TRBV21-1 is a listed pseudogene. This CDR3 is 14 amino acids long. The CDR3 sequence: CASSKGQGSYEQYF. The DNA for the CDR3 is TGTGCCAGCAGCAAAGGACAGGGCTCCTACGAGCAGTACTTC.

This clone is a singleton in its sample. CDR3 residues: CATSRGTGRDQPQHF. CDR3 sequence (DNA): TGTGCCACCAGCAGAGGGACAGGGAGAGATCAGCCCCAGCATTTT. V gene TRBV15 combines with J gene TRBJ1-5; 8 bases agree with TRBD1. The V and J ends lost 1 base and 5 bases, in that order; junction bases with no gene match: 4. This CDR3 has 15 residues. CDR1 and CDR2 from the germline V gene are LNHNV and YYDKDF (reference sequence).

The chain recombines TRBV4-2 with TRBJ1-1, with D hard to call. Germline assignment: CDR1 LGHNA and CDR2 YNFKEQ. The CDR3 spans 15 residues. Trimming left V 0 bases short and J 1 base short, with 9 bases between. CDR3 sequence reads: CASSQDLRGNTEAFF. DNA for the CDR3: TGTGCCAGCAGCCAAGATTTACGAGGGAACACTGAAGCTTTCTTT.

This clone was counted at least ten times. V and J are TRBV2 and TRBJ1-6; 7 positions match TRBD1. Germline-derived CDR1 and CDR2 are SNHLY and FYNNEI. The CDR3 has 13 amino acids. V shed 8 bases, J shed 7 bases, and the junction held 5 bases outside the gene matches. CDR3 sequence: CASQGQPNSPLHF. The DNA for the CDR3 is TGTGCCAGCCAGGGACAGCCAAATTCACCCCTCCACTTT.

This sequence joins TRBV19 and TRBJ1-2; the D gene is possibly TRBD1 (5 bases). Germline loops: CDR1 LNHDA, CDR2 SQIVND (reference sequence). The CDR3 is made up of 17 amino acids. With 4 bases removed from V and 0 bases from J, the gap between germline ends came to 18 bases. The CDR3 sequence is CASSTEAGLDPNYGYTF. The DNA for the CDR3 is TGTGCCAGTAGTACTGAGGCAGGGCTAGATCCTAACTATGGCTACACCTTC. Full variable domain (outside the CDR3, taken from reference TRBV19 and TRBJ1-2): DGGITQSPKYLFRKEGQNVTLSCEQNLNHDAMYWYRQDPGQGLRLIYYSQIVNDFQKGDIAEGYSVSREKKESFPLTVTSAQKNPTAFYLCASSTEAGLDPNYGYTFGSGTRLTVV.